This TCR beta chain was recorded in a study of T cells in Graves' hyperthyroidism and ophthalmopathy. Every diagnosis used clinical symptoms, serum thyroxine and TRAb, thyroid ultrasound and orbital computed tomography. This clonotype was detected ten times or more. Amplified TCR beta CDR3 regions derived from RNA transcripts. During a first-round RT-PCR of the TCR CDR3, the HTBI primer set was used. TCRdb re-called the multiplex PCR reads with MiXCR, one entry per CDR3 protein. The data contain under 350,000 distinct CDR3 sequences, 18% of them seen just once; the ten biggest clones take up approximately 49%. This CDR3 contains 11 residues. V was pared by 3 bases and J by 8 bases, with 7 bases between. The germline V gene has CDR1 DFQATT and CDR2 SNEGSKA (reference sequence).

Sequencing was done on a sample of blood. The gene calls are TRBV20-1 and TRBJ1-4; D remains ambiguous. The clonotype was recovered from a woman in her 50s with Graves' hyperthyroidism. The CDR3 region has the DNA TGCAGTGCTAGTCCCGGGGAAAAACTGTTTTTT. Residues: CSASPGEKLFF.